A single sample is the source of the 19 T cell receptor beta chains below, sequenced in a study of T cell repertoires in cytomegalovirus infection. The antigens of these receptors remain unknown. TCRdb re-analysed the reads in MiXCR, keeping a single row per CDR3 protein. The table records approximately 500,000 distinct CDR3 sequences, roughly a third of them present only once. The sequencing here drew on cultured PBMCs, taken from culture after CMV antigen stimulation. Source of these receptors: a human donor in good health (CMV status not recorded). Some clones in this sample may be carry-over from other donors' samples.

This chain links TRBV4-1 with TRBJ2-1; no firm D call. This CDR3 spans 15 amino acids. Between the trimmed V and J ends, which lost 1 base and 5 bases, there was a span of 12 bases. Germline V gene lookup returns CDR1 MGHRA and CDR2 YSYEKL. In nucleotides, the CDR3 is TGCGCCAGCAGCCAAGTCTCTCTCCTGCACAATGAGCAGTTCTTC. Translation gives CASSQVSLLHNEQFF.

This clonotype showed up just a few times. CDR3 residues: CASSYWVSEQYF. CDR3 sequence (DNA): TGTGCCAGCAGTTACTGGGTCTCAGAGCAGTACTTC. V is TRBV6-2 or TRBV6-3 and J is TRBJ2-7; no clear D gene. The ends were cut back, 1 base at V and 7 bases at J, with 8 bases in the middle. CDR1 is MNHEY and CDR2 is SVGEGT in the germline V gene. CDR3 length: 12 amino acids.

This clonotype was seen many times. V and J are TRBV7-8 and TRBJ2-1; 13 nucleotides align to TRBD2. The CDR3 is 15 amino acids. Trimming removed 4 bases from V and 8 bases from J; junction bases left unmatched: 5. The germline gives CDR1 SGHVS, CDR2 FQNEAQ. The CDR3 here is CASSYWTSGSDEQFF. The DNA for the CDR3 is TGTGCCAGCAGCTACTGGACTAGCGGGAGCGATGAGCAGTTCTTC.

This chain joins TRBV20-1 and TRBJ2-1; the D gene is possibly TRBD1 (5 bases). The CDR3 extends over 18 amino acids. The V end lost 6 bases, the J end lost 3 bases, and 27 bases lay between the germline ends. CDR1 and CDR2 from the germline V gene are DFQATT and SNEGSKA (reference sequence). CDR3 bases: TGCAGTGCCCTAGTATACAGGCTTGGACCTTCTGGCTACAATGAGCAGTTCTTC. This encodes CSALVYRLGPSGYNEQFF.

The V call is TRBV2, the J call TRBJ2-7; the D gene is possibly TRBD1 (5 bases). The CDR3 sequence is 16 residues long. The ends were cut back, 4 bases at V and 0 bases at J, with 16 bases in the middle. CDR1 is SNHLY and CDR2 is FYNNEI in the germline V gene. The CDR3 here is CASSVSGPPSSYEQYV. The CDR3 coding sequence is TGTGCCAGCAGTGTGTCAGGGCCACCGAGCTCCTACGAGCAGTACGTC.

This clonotype was detected only a few times. The rearrangement links TRBV6-2 or TRBV6-3 to TRBJ2-1, with D maybe TRBD2 (6 bases). CDR3 length equals 15 residues. Germline V gene lookup returns CDR1 MNHEY and CDR2 SVGEGT. V lost 4 bases, J lost 3 bases, and 13 bases lay in between. The CDR3 reads CASSSETRGYNEQFF. DNA for the CDR3: TGTGCCAGCAGTTCGGAGACTAGAGGCTACAATGAGCAGTTCTTC.

This clonotype came up a few times. The chain recombines TRBV6-1 with TRBJ2-7, with a tentative D call TRBD1 (5 bases). CDR1 and CDR2 from the germline V gene are MNHNS and SASEGT. The CDR3 contains 13 residues. Trimming cost V 1 base and J 7 bases, with 11 bases left between them. The CDR3 region is CASSEVSNREQYV. CDR3 nucleotide sequence: TGTGCCAGCAGTGAAGTCAGCAACAGGGAGCAGTACGTC.

At least ten counts were recorded for this clonotype. The chain employs TRBV11-2 and TRBJ2-1, with 8 bases lining up with TRBD2. The J segment lost 4 bases and the V segment lost 1 base, leaving 6 bases of the junction unmatched. Looked up from germline, CDR1 is SGHAT and CDR2 is FQNNGV. The CDR3 covers 16 residues. The CDR3: CASSLGAAGAYNEQFF. DNA for the CDR3: TGTGCCAGCAGCTTAGGGGCAGCGGGGGCTTACAATGAGCAGTTCTTC.

This clonotype was observed a handful of times. DNA of the CDR3: TGTGCCAGCAGTTTATTAGGCCAGGGGCAAGAGACCCAGTACTTC. This codes for CASSLLGQGQETQYF. The chain employs TRBV27 and TRBJ2-5; weak D call: TRBD1 (6 bases). CDR1 and CDR2 (germline): MNHEY, SMNVEV (reference sequence). The CDR3 is made up of 15 amino acids. The V end lost 1 base, the J end lost 2 bases, and 11 bases lay between the germline ends.

V gene TRBV7-2 combines with J gene TRBJ1-5, with unresolved D. CDR3 length: 13 amino acids. Germline V gene sequence: CDR1 SGHTA, CDR2 FQGNSA. Trimming took 2 bases from V and 5 from J, leaving 7 bases between them. The CDR3 sequence is CASSLNGDQPQHF. Here the CDR3 DNA reads TGTGCCAGCAGCTTAAACGGCGATCAGCCCCAGCATTTT.

This clonotype has a handful of counts. This sequence joins TRBV7-2 and TRBJ2-7, with TRBD2 identical over 11 bases. The CDR3 loop spans 16 amino acids. V dropped 7 bases and J dropped 3; count of bases not matched to a gene: 11. CDR1 is SGHTA, CDR2 FQGNSA, per germline. DNA of the CDR3: TGTGCCAGCACGACCCCTAGCGGGAGGAGGGACTACGAGCAGTACTTC. Translated, it gives CASTTPSGRRDYEQYF.

This clonotype was recorded many times. The chain has TRBV7-9 and TRBJ2-1, with D unclear. CDR1 and CDR2 from the germline V gene are SEHNR and FQNEAQ (reference sequence). The ends were cut back, 3 bases at V and 2 bases at J, with 8 bases in the middle. The CDR3 runs to 14 residues. The CDR3 loop reads CASSLGSTYNEQFF. Written as DNA, the CDR3 is TGTGCCAGCAGCTTGGGCAGTACCTACAATGAGCAGTTCTTC.

This clonotype was counted many times. The chain carries TRBV5-4 and TRBJ2-1; the match to TRBD2 covers 8 bases. After removal of 1 base from V and 6 bases from J, the junction contained 3 bases not matched to a gene. This CDR3 spans 14 amino acids. CDR1 is SGHNT, CDR2 YYREEE, per germline (reference sequence). CDR3 bases: TGTGCCAGCAGCTTGTATGGGACTAGCAATGAGCAGTTCTTC. Protein: CASSLYGTSNEQFF.

This clonotype was detected ten times or more. The chain is built from TRBV7-2 and TRBJ2-3; a possible D gene is TRBD2 (6 bases). The V end lost 3 bases, the J end lost 0 bases, and 10 bases lay between the germline ends. The CDR3 is 15 residues long. CDR1 and CDR2 (germline): SGHTA, FQGNSA. CDR3 amino acids: CASSLRGTSTDTQYF. The CDR3 DNA reads as TGTGCCAGCAGCTTGCGGGGTACTAGCACAGATACGCAGTATTTT.

The rearrangement joins TRBV27 to TRBJ1-2, with 8 nucleotides matching TRBD1. The CDR3 is made up of 17 amino acids. The germline V gene has CDR1 MNHEY and CDR2 SMNVEV (reference sequence). V gave up 6 bases and J gave up 4 bases; unmatched junction bases: 16. DNA for the CDR3: TGTGCCAGCAGCCTAGACAGGGGTGCTCTCCGGGGCTATGGCTACACCTTC. Translated, it gives CASSLDRGALRGYGYTF.

This clonotype was observed a few times. V gene TRBV24-1 combines with J gene TRBJ2-5; no definite D call. V was shortened by 6 bases and J by 0 bases, with 1 base between the two germline ends. Germline values: CDR1 KGHDR, CDR2 SFDVKD. CDR3 size: 11 residues. The CDR3 region has the DNA TGTGCCACCAGTTACCAAGAGACCCAGTACTTC. As protein: CATSYQETQYF.

The rearrangement joins TRBV7-2 to TRBJ1-6, with 10 bases that match TRBD1. J gave up 7 bases and V 0 bases, and 6 bases lay outside the gene matches. CDR1 and CDR2 from the germline V gene are SGHTA and FQGNSA. CDR3 length: 17 amino acids. CDR3 in amino acids: CASSLAGQGVLNSPLHF. The CDR3 bases are TGTGCCAGCAGCTTAGCCGGACAGGGGGTCTTGAATTCACCCCTCCACTTT.

The chain has TRBV10-3 and TRBJ1-2; no definite D call. Germline V lookup: CDR1 ENHRY, CDR2 SYGVKD. The CDR3 extends over 15 amino acids. V was clipped by 0 bases and J by 1 base, with 9 bases between them. In DNA form, the CDR3 reads TGTGCCATCAGTGAGTCTTTGCAGCGTAACTATGGCTACACCTTC. Its protein is CAISESLQRNYGYTF.

This clonotype came up a few times. The CDR3 region is CASSPKQGSARQFF. In nucleotides, the CDR3 is TGTGCCAGCAGCCCGAAACAGGGCTCAGCGCGGCAGTTCTTC. J is TRBJ2-1 and V is TRBV7-6; the D gene is possibly TRBD1 (6 bases). This CDR3 contains 14 residues. The V gene's germline CDR1 is SGHVS and CDR2 FNYEAQ. V was trimmed by 5 bases and J by 12 bases, leaving 20 bases between them.